This T cell receptor (beta chain) was captured by sequencing in a study of T-cell reconstitution after alpha-beta-depleted transplantation in children. V was trimmed by 2 bases and J by 2 bases, leaving 16 bases between them. The CDR3 runs to 16 residues. This sample's TCRbeta library carried unique molecular identifier barcodes. TCRdb reprocessed the PCR reads with MiXCR, giving one entry per CDR3 protein. Altogether around 440,000 distinct CDR3 sequences are present, 15% to 20% being singletons, with the ten largest covering approximately 28%. This chain links TRBV12-3 or TRBV12-4 with TRBJ2-7, with unresolved D. The sequences come from PBMCs, mostly from graft donor cells, collected 360 days after TCRalphabeta/CD19-depleted stem cell transplant. The receptor was isolated from a boy younger than two who had a stem cell transplant for Wiskott-Aldrich syndrome, so the T cells may come from the graft donor. CDR3 loop: CASSLKLARKTYEQYF. In DNA form, the CDR3 reads TGTGCCAGCAGTTTAAAGTTGGCGCGGAAGACCTACGAGCAGTACTTC.